Listed below are T cell receptor beta chains from one sample, sequenced in a study of blood T cell repertoires in COVID-19. Assay used: immunoSEQ multiplex PCR; TCRdb lists only in-frame clones, some missing. This sample has some 70,000 clones; around nine tenths occur once, and the top ten carry 6.6%. The sequenced material came from peripheral blood. These receptors originate from a man aged 50 to 60 with active COVID-19. The CDR3 runs from the conserved cysteine through the conserved F or W. The order of the fields is J gene, clone size, D gene, V gene, CDR3 DNA, CDR3 protein. A D gene is named only where the DNA matches it firmly. Some rows mark clone size as missing; the rest say once, few, many or name a class of expanded clone.

j_gene: TRBJ1-1
abundance: once
d_gene: TRBD1
v_gene: TRBV5-1
CDR3nt: TGCGCCAGCAGCTCTTCGACAGGGGGGTACACTGAAGCTTTCTTT
CDR3aa: CASSSSTGGYTEAFF

j_gene: TRBJ2-3
abundance: NA
d_gene: NA
v_gene: TRBV4-3
CDR3nt: TGCGCCAGCAGCCAAGATCCTGCAGATACGCAGTATTTT
CDR3aa: CASSQDPADTQYF

j_gene: TRBJ1-6
abundance: NA
d_gene: TRBD1
v_gene: TRBV7-3
CDR3nt: TGTGCCAGCAGCTTTGTACAGGGGAGAAATTCACCCCTCCACTTT
CDR3aa: CASSFVQGRNSPLHF

j_gene: TRBJ2-7
abundance: NA
d_gene: TRBD2
v_gene: TRBV18
CDR3nt: TGTGCCAGCTCACCATTTACGACTAGCGCCGGCGAGCAGTACTTC
CDR3aa: CASSPFTTSAGEQYF

j_gene: TRBJ1-2
abundance: NA
d_gene: NA
v_gene: TRBV19
CDR3nt: TGTGCCAGTAGTAGGGGGGGGTACACGGACTATGGCTACACCTTC
CDR3aa: CASSRGGYTDYGYTF

j_gene: TRBJ2-7
abundance: NA
d_gene: TRBD1
v_gene: TRBV28
CDR3nt: TGTGCCAGCAGTTTGCCCGGGACAGGGGCCTACGAGCAGTACTTC
CDR3aa: CASSLPGTGAYEQYF

j_gene: TRBJ2-5
abundance: NA
d_gene: NA
v_gene: TRBV18
CDR3nt: TGTGCCAGCTCACCCGATACCGAGGCCCAAGAGACCCAGTACTTC
CDR3aa: CASSPDTEAQETQYF

j_gene: TRBJ2-3
abundance: NA
d_gene: TRBD1
v_gene: TRBV30
CDR3nt: TGTGCCTGGGTCATACCGGGACAGGGAGTTGATACGCAGTATTTT
CDR3aa: CAWVIPGQGVDTQYF

j_gene: TRBJ2-5
abundance: few
d_gene: TRBD2
v_gene: TRBV6-2/TRBV6-3
CDR3nt: TGTGCCAGCAGTTACTCCGGACTAGCGGGGCGCCAAGAGACCCAGTACTTC
CDR3aa: CASSYSGLAGRQETQYF

j_gene: TRBJ1-6
abundance: once
d_gene: NA
v_gene: TRBV7-3
CDR3nt: TGTGCCAGCAGCTTACGCGGGAATTCACCCCTCCACTTT
CDR3aa: CASSLRGNSPLHF

j_gene: TRBJ2-3
abundance: few
d_gene: TRBD1
v_gene: TRBV19
CDR3nt: TGTGCCAGTAGTACCCACAGACAGGGGGCGAGGATTACGCAGTATTTT
CDR3aa: CASSTHRQGARITQYF

j_gene: TRBJ2-3
abundance: NA
d_gene: TRBD2
v_gene: TRBV5-1
CDR3nt: TGCGCCAGCGGGATCCGGAGCGGGGGAGACACAGATACGCAGTATTTT
CDR3aa: CASGIRSGGDTDTQYF

j_gene: TRBJ1-4
abundance: NA
d_gene: TRBD1
v_gene: TRBV4-1
CDR3nt: TGCGCCACTAAAGCCCCGGGACAGGGGAATGAAAAACTGTTTTTT
CDR3aa: CATKAPGQGNEKLFF

j_gene: TRBJ2-7
abundance: few
d_gene: NA
v_gene: TRBV7-3
CDR3nt: TGTGCCAGCAGCTTGGGGCGATCCTACGAGCAGTACTTC
CDR3aa: CASSLGRSYEQYF

j_gene: TRBJ1-2
abundance: NA
d_gene: NA
v_gene: TRBV28
CDR3nt: TGTGCCAGCAGTTTACTGAGCTATGGCTACACCTTC
CDR3aa: CASSLLSYGYTF

j_gene: TRBJ2-7
abundance: NA
d_gene: TRBD2
v_gene: TRBV5-1
CDR3nt: TGCGCCAGCAGCTCGGGGGGGCCAAGCTACGAGCAGTACTTC
CDR3aa: CASSSGGPSYEQYF

j_gene: TRBJ2-7
abundance: NA
d_gene: TRBD1
v_gene: TRBV10-3
CDR3nt: TGTGCCATCAGTGCGGGGAGAGGGACAGGGGTTGGGGAGCAGTACTTC
CDR3aa: CAISAGRGTGVGEQYF

j_gene: TRBJ1-3
abundance: NA
d_gene: NA
v_gene: TRBV18
CDR3nt: TGTGCCAGCTCCCTCTCCGGGTCCTTCCGCTCTGGAAACACCATATATTTT
CDR3aa: CASSLSGSFRSGNTIYF

j_gene: TRBJ2-1
abundance: NA
d_gene: NA
v_gene: TRBV28
CDR3nt: TGTGCCAGCAAGGGCGATCGGGGGGCTCCGCTTGTCTACAATGAGCAGTTCTTC
CDR3aa: CASKGDRGAPLVYNEQFF

j_gene: TRBJ1-2
abundance: NA
d_gene: NA
v_gene: TRBV20-1
CDR3nt: TGCAGTACTGTGAGGAATGGTGGCTACACCTTC
CDR3aa: CSTVRNGGYTF

j_gene: TRBJ2-1
abundance: NA
d_gene: TRBD2
v_gene: TRBV18
CDR3nt: TGTGCCAGCCCCCCGGGTAGGCTAGCGGAGGCCTACTATCGCAATGAGCAGTTCTTC
CDR3aa: CASPPGRLAEAYYRNEQFF

j_gene: TRBJ2-2
abundance: NA
d_gene: NA
v_gene: TRBV6-2/TRBV6-3
CDR3nt: TGTGCCAGCAGTTACCCCCTTAACACCGGGGAGCTGTTTTTT
CDR3aa: CASSYPLNTGELFF

j_gene: TRBJ1-5
abundance: NA
d_gene: TRBD1
v_gene: TRBV6-2/TRBV6-3
CDR3nt: TGTGCCAGCAGTGCCCCTCCTCGGACAGGGGATCAGCCCCAGCATTTT
CDR3aa: CASSAPPRTGDQPQHF

j_gene: TRBJ2-1
abundance: NA
d_gene: NA
v_gene: TRBV5-4
CDR3nt: TGTGCCAGCAGCTTCAAGACAGGGACTCCCTACAATGAGCAGTTCTTC
CDR3aa: CASSFKTGTPYNEQFF

j_gene: TRBJ1-4
abundance: NA
d_gene: TRBD1
v_gene: TRBV7-9
CDR3nt: TGTGCCAGCAGCCCGGGACAGGCTAATGAAAAACTGTTTTTT
CDR3aa: CASSPGQANEKLFF

j_gene: TRBJ1-6
abundance: NA
d_gene: TRBD1
v_gene: TRBV28
CDR3nt: TGTGCCAGCAGGATCCATCCAGGGGGTGGTTCACCCCTCCACTTT
CDR3aa: CASRIHPGGGSPLHF

j_gene: TRBJ1-1
abundance: NA
d_gene: NA
v_gene: TRBV18
CDR3nt: TGTGCCAGCTTCCGAGGTCGGCACACTGAAGCTTTCTTT
CDR3aa: CASFRGRHTEAFF

j_gene: TRBJ2-7
abundance: NA
d_gene: NA
v_gene: TRBV14
CDR3nt: TGTGCCAGCAGCCCGTATTCGCCCACGGACGAGCAGTACTTC
CDR3aa: CASSPYSPTDEQYF

j_gene: TRBJ2-7
abundance: once
d_gene: NA
v_gene: TRBV19
CDR3nt: TGTGCCAGTAGTATAGGGAGCTCCTACGAGCAGTACTTC
CDR3aa: CASSIGSSYEQYF

j_gene: TRBJ2-7
abundance: once
d_gene: NA
v_gene: TRBV19
CDR3nt: TGTGCCAGTAGCGAGGCAGACTCCTACGAGCAGTACTTC
CDR3aa: CASSEADSYEQYF

j_gene: TRBJ1-1
abundance: NA
d_gene: TRBD1
v_gene: TRBV6-2/TRBV6-3
CDR3nt: TGTGCCAGCAGTTACTCGATGGGACAGACTCCGAACACTGAAGCTTTCTTT
CDR3aa: CASSYSMGQTPNTEAFF

j_gene: TRBJ1-2
abundance: NA
d_gene: TRBD1
v_gene: TRBV4-1
CDR3nt: TGCGCCAGCAGCCAAGAATCCCCCGAGGGGGCTGACAACTATGGCTACACCTTC
CDR3aa: CASSQESPEGADNYGYTF

j_gene: TRBJ2-1
abundance: NA
d_gene: TRBD2
v_gene: TRBV11-2
CDR3nt: TGTGCCAGCAGCGCAACGCCGGGACTAGCGGGAGGTACTGAGCAGTTCTTC
CDR3aa: CASSATPGLAGGTEQFF

j_gene: TRBJ2-5
abundance: NA
d_gene: NA
v_gene: TRBV5-1
CDR3nt: TGCGCCAGCAGCTCCCAGGACAGCTCTGGGGAGACCCAGTACTTC
CDR3aa: CASSSQDSSGETQYF

j_gene: TRBJ1-2
abundance: NA
d_gene: NA
v_gene: TRBV27
CDR3nt: TGTGCCAGCAGTCCGGGACTCCCGAACTATGGCTACACCTTC
CDR3aa: CASSPGLPNYGYTF

j_gene: TRBJ1-2
abundance: once
d_gene: TRBD1
v_gene: TRBV6-5
CDR3nt: TGTGCCACCGGACAGGGGGCGCGAGGCTACACCTTC
CDR3aa: CATGQGARGYTF

j_gene: TRBJ1-2
abundance: NA
d_gene: TRBD1
v_gene: TRBV6-5
CDR3nt: TGTGCCAGCAGTTACCCGGGACAGTACTATGGCTACACCTTC
CDR3aa: CASSYPGQYYGYTF

j_gene: TRBJ2-2
abundance: NA
d_gene: TRBD1
v_gene: TRBV11-2
CDR3nt: TGTGCCAGCAGCTTGACAGGGGACACCGGGGAGCTGTTTTTT
CDR3aa: CASSLTGDTGELFF

j_gene: TRBJ1-5
abundance: NA
d_gene: NA
v_gene: TRBV15
CDR3nt: TGTGCCACCAGCAGAGATGTGGGGGCGGCCCAGCATTTT
CDR3aa: CATSRDVGAAQHF

j_gene: TRBJ2-1
abundance: NA
d_gene: NA
v_gene: TRBV6-2/TRBV6-3
CDR3nt: TGTGCCAGCAGTTTTAACACAGAGCAGTTCTTC
CDR3aa: CASSFNTEQFF

j_gene: TRBJ2-3
abundance: NA
d_gene: NA
v_gene: TRBV29-1
CDR3nt: TGCAGCGTTGGTAGAAGCACAGATACGCAGTATTTT
CDR3aa: CSVGRSTDTQYF

j_gene: TRBJ2-1
abundance: NA
d_gene: NA
v_gene: TRBV7-8
CDR3nt: TGTGCCAGCAGCTTACAGCTAGCCGATTACAATGAGCAGTTCTTC
CDR3aa: CASSLQLADYNEQFF

j_gene: TRBJ1-2
abundance: NA
d_gene: NA
v_gene: TRBV18
CDR3nt: TGTGCCAGCTCACCCCTTACCGTGACGGAAGGAGATGGCTACACCTTC
CDR3aa: CASSPLTVTEGDGYTF

j_gene: TRBJ2-3
abundance: NA
d_gene: NA
v_gene: TRBV30
CDR3nt: TGTGCCTGGGACAGGAGAGCTAGCACAGATACGCAGTATTTT
CDR3aa: CAWDRRASTDTQYF

j_gene: TRBJ2-7
abundance: NA
d_gene: NA
v_gene: TRBV12-3/TRBV12-4
CDR3nt: TGTGCCAGCAGCCTAATCCACGAGCAGTACTTC
CDR3aa: CASSLIHEQYF

j_gene: TRBJ2-2
abundance: NA
d_gene: NA
v_gene: TRBV6-2/TRBV6-3
CDR3nt: TGTGCCAGCAGTTCTGGTCCAGGGGAGACCGGGGAGCTGTTTTTT
CDR3aa: CASSSGPGETGELFF

j_gene: TRBJ2-1
abundance: NA
d_gene: NA
v_gene: TRBV7-9
CDR3nt: TGTGCCAGCAGCCCAGTCGGTCTGGGCTTAGTGTTCTTC
CDR3aa: CASSPVGLGLVFF

j_gene: TRBJ2-2
abundance: few
d_gene: TRBD2
v_gene: TRBV5-4
CDR3nt: TGTGCCAGCAGCTTGGAACCTAGCGGTTCGAACACCGGGGAGCTGTTTTTT
CDR3aa: CASSLEPSGSNTGELFF

j_gene: TRBJ1-6
abundance: NA
d_gene: NA
v_gene: TRBV5-7
CDR3nt: TGTGCCAGCAGCCGGGTACCCCTCCACTTT
CDR3aa: CASSRVPLHF

j_gene: TRBJ1-3
abundance: NA
d_gene: NA
v_gene: TRBV28
CDR3nt: TGTGCCAGCAGTCTTCCCACAGGGTCTGGAAACACCATATATTTT
CDR3aa: CASSLPTGSGNTIYF

j_gene: TRBJ2-2
abundance: NA
d_gene: TRBD2
v_gene: TRBV4-2
CDR3nt: TGTGCCAGCAGCCTCCGCTTACTAGCGGGGGGCGCCGGGGAGCTGTTTTTT
CDR3aa: CASSLRLLAGGAGELFF

j_gene: TRBJ2-7
abundance: once
d_gene: NA
v_gene: TRBV7-9
CDR3nt: TGTGCCAGCAGCGCCACGACTGGTTTTGGTGAGCAGTACTTC
CDR3aa: CASSATTGFGEQYF

j_gene: TRBJ1-1
abundance: NA
d_gene: TRBD1
v_gene: TRBV4-1
CDR3nt: TGCGCCAGCAGCCAAGGGGACAGGAACACTGAAGCTTTCTTT
CDR3aa: CASSQGDRNTEAFF

j_gene: TRBJ2-7
abundance: NA
d_gene: TRBD2
v_gene: TRBV5-6
CDR3nt: TGTGCCAGCAGCCCTGGGGCGGGAGGCTCCTACGAGCAGTACTTC
CDR3aa: CASSPGAGGSYEQYF

j_gene: TRBJ2-7
abundance: NA
d_gene: NA
v_gene: TRBV27
CDR3nt: TGTGCCAGCAGTTTAAGTATAGGGGGCTCCTACGAGCAGTACTTC
CDR3aa: CASSLSIGGSYEQYF

j_gene: TRBJ2-7
abundance: NA
d_gene: NA
v_gene: TRBV15
CDR3nt: TGTGCCACCAGCAGAGATCGTGGCCCCTACGAGCAGTACTTC
CDR3aa: CATSRDRGPYEQYF

j_gene: TRBJ1-4
abundance: NA
d_gene: TRBD1
v_gene: TRBV28
CDR3nt: TGTGCCAGCAGCCTACCTGGACAGGGGTCTAATGAAAAACTGTTTTTT
CDR3aa: CASSLPGQGSNEKLFF

j_gene: TRBJ1-1
abundance: NA
d_gene: TRBD1
v_gene: TRBV12-5
CDR3nt: TGTGCTTCATCCGGGACAGCCTACACTGAAGCTTTCTTT
CDR3aa: CASSGTAYTEAFF

j_gene: TRBJ2-7
abundance: NA
d_gene: NA
v_gene: TRBV5-1
CDR3nt: TGCGCCAGCAGGGGACACGACTCCTCCTACGAGCAGTACTTC
CDR3aa: CASRGHDSSYEQYF

j_gene: TRBJ2-4
abundance: once
d_gene: NA
v_gene: TRBV6-1
CDR3nt: TGTGCCAGCAGTGGAGGGCCAAGGCAAGCCAAAAACATTCAGTACTTC
CDR3aa: CASSGGPRQAKNIQYF